These 27 T cell receptor beta chains share one sample of origin, sequenced in a study of T cell clones after liver transplantation. Measured with immunoSEQ multiplex PCR; TCRdb has only the in-frame clones, and not every one. In the table there are fewer than 110,000 clones, about 81% of which are singletons. Sequencing used CD4+ T cells from blood, obtained approximately 45 months after liver transplant. The receptor set was obtained from a human patient who received a liver transplant. Some T cells may be provided by the graft donor.

The gene calls are TRBV5-6 and TRBJ1-2, with a tentative D call TRBD1 (5 bases). Germline V gene sequence: CDR1 SGHDT, CDR2 YYEEEE. V was cut by 2 bases and J by 3 bases, with 11 bases left in between. This CDR3 is 14 amino acids long. The CDR3 DNA reads as TGTGCCAGCAGCTTACCCGGGACCCACTATGGCTACACCTTC. Its protein is CASSLPGTHYGYTF.

The chain combines TRBV23-1 with TRBJ1-2; perhaps TRBD1 as D (6 bases). TRBV23-1 is an open reading frame, and its role is uncertain. Trimming took 0 bases from V and 5 from J, leaving 10 bases between them. The CDR3 contains 14 residues. Here the CDR3 DNA reads TGCGCCAGCAGTCAATCGGGGGGGCAATATGGCTACACCTTC. Translating gives CASSQSGGQYGYTF.

The CDR3 DNA is TGTGCCAGCAGCCGGACAGCCTACGAGCAGTACTTC. Translating gives CASSRTAYEQYF. J is TRBJ2-7 and V is TRBV5-6; TRBD1 is a possible D gene (6 bases). The CDR3 is 12 residues long. Per the germline V gene, CDR1 is SGHDT and CDR2 is YYEEEE. V was pared by 4 bases and J by 2 bases, with 7 bases between.

The rearrangement links TRBV15 to TRBJ1-3; 8 bases are a match to TRBD1. The CDR3 runs to 17 residues. The junction had 6 bases not matched to a gene; V was cut back by 0 bases and J by 2 bases. Germline-derived CDR1 and CDR2 are LNHNV and YYDKDF (reference sequence). The CDR3, as DNA: TGTGCCACCAGCAGAGATAAGGTCAGGGGGCCTGGAAACACCATATATTTT. Its protein product is CATSRDKVRGPGNTIYF.

This clone was seen a handful of times. The V call is TRBV19, the J call TRBJ1-2; 8 bases agree with TRBD1. The CDR3 length is 15 residues. Germline lookup yields CDR1 LNHDA and CDR2 SQIVND (reference sequence). Trimming cost V 5 bases and J 8 bases; bases outside gene matches: 13. The DNA for the CDR3 is TGTGCCAGTAGTCTTCGACGGACAGGGATGGGCGGCTACACCTTC. Translating gives CASSLRRTGMGGYTF. The entire variable domain, with the rest obtained from reference TRBV19 and TRBJ1-2, is as follows: DGGITQSPKYLFRKEGQNVTLSCEQNLNHDAMYWYRQDPGQGLRLIYYSQIVNDFQKGDIAEGYSVSREKKESFPLTVTSAQKNPTAFYLCASSLRRTGMGGYTFGSGTRLTVV.

The chain is built from TRBV7-9 and TRBJ1-1, with D maybe TRBD1 (5 bases). Trimming stripped 2 bases from V and 1 base from J, with 14 bases between. Germline V lookup: CDR1 SEHNR, CDR2 FQNEAQ (reference sequence). This CDR3 comprises 16 residues. This chain's CDR3 is CASSLSEGYRNTEAFF. The CDR3 region has the DNA TGTGCCAGCAGCTTATCGGAGGGGTATAGGAACACTGAAGCTTTCTTT.

The chain combines TRBV4-1 with TRBJ1-4; D may be TRBD1 (6 bases). Germline lookup yields CDR1 MGHRA and CDR2 YSYEKL. The CDR3 has 19 residues. V lost 4 bases and J lost 1, with 22 bases in between. As DNA, the CDR3 is TGCGCCAGCAGCCTTATCAGAAGAGGGGGTGGCCGAACTAATGAAAAACTGTTTTTT. It encodes CASSLIRRGGGRTNEKLFF.

The V gene is TRBV19, the J gene TRBJ2-5, with 13 positions matching TRBD2. The CDR3 is 15 residues long. The germline V gene encodes CDR1 LNHDA and CDR2 SQIVND (reference sequence). The trim removed 6 bases at V and 5 bases at J, leaving 6 bases unmatched. CDR3 in DNA: TGTGCCAGTAGCCTACTAGCGGGAGGGCTTGAGACCCAGTACTTC. Translation gives CASSLLAGGLETQYF.

The chain has TRBV21-1 and TRBJ1-3; TRBD1 is the table's D call, not checked against the DNA. TRBV21-1 is an annotated pseudogene. The CDR3 length is 19 residues. The CDR3 nucleotides are TGTGCCAGCAGCAAAGTATCCAGGGGGCAAGATCGGGCTGGAAACACCATATATTTT. This sequence encodes CASSKVSRGQDRAGNTIYF.

This clone was counted once. The chain couples TRBV4-2 to TRBJ2-5, with 11 bases aligning to TRBD2. V was pared by 1 base and J by 5 bases, with 21 bases of the junction left unmatched. Germline V gene data show CDR1 as LGHNA and CDR2 as YNFKEQ. This CDR3 has 21 amino acids. CDR3 sequence reads: CASSQADLSGGAPPSAETQYF. The CDR3 nucleotides read TGTGCCAGCAGCCAAGCCGACCTTAGCGGGGGGGCCCCTCCTAGTGCGGAGACCCAGTACTTC.

This chain links TRBV4-1 with TRBJ2-3, with D possibly TRBD1 on 6 matching bases. The ends were cut back, 1 base at V and 4 bases at J, with 12 bases in the middle. The CDR3 covers 15 residues. Looked up from germline, CDR1 is MGHRA and CDR2 is YSYEKL. CDR3 in amino acids: CASSQGGQLSDTQYF. The CDR3 DNA sequence: TGCGCCAGCAGCCAAGGGGGGCAGCTCTCAGATACGCAGTATTTT.

V and J are TRBV19 and TRBJ1-3; tentative D call: TRBD1 (6 bases). The germline gives CDR1 LNHDA, CDR2 SQIVND (reference sequence). V lost 6 bases to trimming and J lost 4 bases, with 13 bases between them. This CDR3 is built from 14 residues. The CDR3 here is CASRHREYGNTIYF. As DNA, the CDR3 is TGTGCCAGTAGACACAGGGAATACGGAAACACCATATATTTT.

The rearrangement uses TRBV5-4 and TRBJ2-7; D unclear. CDR3 length: 14 residues. V lost 2 bases to trimming and J lost 0 bases, with 9 bases between them. CDR1 and CDR2 (germline): SGHNT, YYREEE (reference sequence). The CDR3 loop is CASSLSLNSYEQYF. DNA of the CDR3: TGTGCCAGCAGCTTAAGTCTAAACTCCTACGAGCAGTACTTC.

The J gene is TRBJ1-3, the V gene TRBV6-6; TRBD1 aligns across 8 bases. The germline V gene has CDR1 MNHNY and CDR2 SVGAGI (reference sequence). V lost 10 bases and J lost 0; bases outside the gene matches: 5. This CDR3 spans 14 amino acids. In DNA, the CDR3 is TGTGCCACTACGGACAGGGACTCTGGAAACACCATATATTTT. Encoded protein: CATTDRDSGNTIYF.

The chain is built from TRBV7-8 and TRBJ2-1, with unresolved D. Trimming removed 4 bases at V and 1 base at J, with 17 bases between. Germline lookup yields CDR1 SGHVS and CDR2 FQNEAQ. This CDR3 is built from 17 residues. In DNA, the CDR3 is TGTGCCAGCAGCTCCCCAAGGCGGTTTCGTTCCTACAATGAGCAGTTCTTC. Translated: CASSSPRRFRSYNEQFF. Full variable domain (rest looked up from reference TRBV7-8 and TRBJ2-1): GAGVSQSPRYKVAKRGQDVALRCDPISGHVSLFWYQQALGQGPEFLTYFQNEAQLDKSGLPSDRFFAERPEGSVSTLKIQRTQQEDSAVYLCASSSPRRFRSYNEQFFGPGTRLTVL.

The rearrangement uses TRBV11-2 and TRBJ2-1, with D perhaps TRBD1 (5 bases). Germline lookup yields CDR1 SGHAT and CDR2 FQNNGV. V shed 5 bases and J shed 10 bases, with 9 bases lying between them. The CDR3 length is 11 residues. CDR3 sequence (DNA): TGTGCCAGCAGCAGGGGATCGGAGCAGTTCTTC. Its translation is CASSRGSEQFF. Complete variable domain (other parts from reference TRBV11-2 and TRBJ2-1): EAGVAQSPRYKIIEKRQSVAFWCNPISGHATLYWYQQILGQGPKLLIQFQNNGVVDDSQLPKDRFSAERLKGVDSTLKIQPAKLEDSAVYLCASSRGSEQFFGPGTRLTVL.

The V call is TRBV19, the J call TRBJ2-5, with TRBD2 matching 7 bases. J gave up 1 base and V 4 bases, and 3 bases lay outside the gene matches. The CDR3 has 14 amino acids. The germline gives CDR1 LNHDA, CDR2 SQIVND (reference sequence). The DNA for the CDR3 is TGTGCCAGTAGTAAGGGACTACTCCAAGAGACCCAGTACTTC. This codes for CASSKGLLQETQYF.

The chain uses TRBV19 and TRBJ1-5; D gene uncertain. There are 13 residues in the CDR3. Trimming shortened V by 9 bases and J by 4 bases, and 13 bases separated the two germline ends. The germline gives CDR1 LNHDA, CDR2 SQIVND (reference sequence). This CDR3 is CASGFGLNQPQHF. The CDR3 DNA reads as TGTGCCAGCGGATTCGGACTTAATCAGCCCCAGCATTTT.

The rearrangement joins TRBV7-3 to TRBJ2-1; 15 nucleotides line up with TRBD2. The CDR3 contains 16 residues. The V and J ends lost 5 bases and 7 bases, in that order; junction bases with no gene match: 6. Germline CDR1 SGHTA, CDR2 FQGTGA. The CDR3 nucleotides are TGTGCCAGCAGCACCGCGGGACTAGCGGGAGGAAATGAGCAGTTCTTC. It codes for CASSTAGLAGGNEQFF.

This clone was counted between two and nine times. V usage is TRBV4-2 and J usage is TRBJ1-5, with TRBD1 identical over 10 bases. Germline CDR1 and CDR2: LGHNA and YNFKEQ. The length of the CDR3 is 15 residues. With 5 bases clipped from V and 7 bases from J, the junction kept 8 bases outside the gene matches. The CDR3 region has the DNA TGTGCCAGCAGCGCCTCCGGACAGGGGGAACAGCCCCAGCATTTT. This sequence encodes CASSASGQGEQPQHF.

This sequence joins TRBV10-3 and TRBJ1-3, with 11 bases matching TRBD1. This CDR3 is 15 amino acids long. CDR1 and CDR2 from the germline V gene are ENHRY and SYGVKD. J gave up 7 bases and V 11 bases, and 13 bases lay outside the gene matches. The CDR3 DNA reads TGTGCCTCCGCGCCGGGACAGGGGGTCGTTAACACCATATATTTT. It is translated as CASAPGQGVVNTIYF.

A single count supports this clone. J is TRBJ2-4 and V is TRBV6-5; 7 positions agree with TRBD1. Germline CDR1 MNHEY, CDR2 SVGAGI. There are 15 residues in the CDR3. J gave up 1 base and V 5 bases, and 5 bases lay outside the gene matches. In DNA form, the CDR3 reads TGTGCCAGCAGTCCTACAGGGGTGGCCAAAAACATTCAGTACTTC. Encoded protein: CASSPTGVAKNIQYF.

This chain links TRBV5-1 with TRBJ2-3; D uncertain. This CDR3 has 12 amino acids. Germline V gene sequence: CDR1 SGHRS, CDR2 YFSETQ. V lost 4 bases and J 2 bases, leaving 5 bases between the germline ends. In DNA form, the CDR3 reads TGCGCCAGCAGCCTAAACACAGATACGCAGTATTTT. This encodes CASSLNTDTQYF.

The chain couples TRBV6-5 to TRBJ1-2, with D tentatively TRBD1 (5 bases). Trimming took 7 bases from V and 7 from J, leaving 16 bases between them. The CDR3 is 13 amino acids. Looked up from germline, CDR1 is MNHEY and CDR2 is SVGAGI. The CDR3 nucleotides are TGTGCCAGCATCGGGGGAACGGGTGGTGGCTACACCTTC. It encodes CASIGGTGGGYTF.

CDR3 nucleotides: TGTGCCAGCACCAACACCCCCGGGGCCGAGCAGTACTTC. Protein: CASTNTPGAEQYF. The chain carries TRBV7-8 and TRBJ2-7, with D possibly called TRBD1 or TRBD2 (5 bases each). The V gene lost 7 bases and the J gene lost 6 bases, with 16 bases spanning the gap. This CDR3 contains 13 residues. Germline V gene sequence: CDR1 SGHVS, CDR2 FQNEAQ. Drawing the rest from reference TRBV7-8 and TRBJ2-7, the complete variable domain is GAGVSQSPRYKVAKRGQDVALRCDPISGHVSLFWYQQALGQGPEFLTYFQNEAQLDKSGLPSDRFFAERPEGSVSTLKIQRTQQEDSAVYLCASTNTPGAEQYFGPGTRLTVT.

V is TRBV5-1 and J is TRBJ1-2; D ambiguous. Germline CDR1 is SGHRS and CDR2 is YFSETQ. The CDR3 loop spans 14 amino acids. V lost 4 bases to trimming and J lost 2 bases, with 12 bases between them. The CDR3 reads CASSPPAGNYGYTF. CDR3 nucleotides: TGCGCCAGCAGCCCCCCCGCTGGGAACTATGGCTACACCTTC.

The gene calls are TRBV9 and TRBJ1-6; D not resolved. The germline V and J ends were trimmed by 0 bases and 4 bases, with 11 bases remaining between them. CDR1 is SGDLS, CDR2 YYNGEE, per germline. The CDR3 has 16 amino acids. CDR3 sequence reads: CASSVEAHMYNSPLHF. The CDR3 nucleotides read TGTGCCAGCAGCGTAGAAGCCCATATGTATAATTCACCCCTCCACTTT.